Reported below is one T cell receptor beta chain. The data are from a study of cytomegalovirus exposure and HLA in healthy donors. Germline CDR1 MDHEN, CDR2 SYDVKM. The CDR3 totals 18 residues. Trimming stripped 6 bases from V and 4 bases from J, with 25 bases between. It was with 60 Vbeta and 13 Jbeta primers that the PCR ran. Only in-frame clones appear in the TCRdb table, and some are missing; sequencing was by immunoSEQ multiplex PCR. The sample records over 70,000 clones, over 60% being singletons. Input material: PBMCs. The rearrangement uses TRBV28 and TRBJ1-5, with a weak D call TRBD1 (6 bases). This TCR was recovered from a woman aged 50 to 60 in good health and CMV-seropositive. The CDR3, as DNA: TGTGCCAGCAGCCCAGGTCCCGGTCTGGGGGCCTTTAATCAGCCCCAGCATTTT. It yields the protein CASSPGPGLGAFNQPQHF.